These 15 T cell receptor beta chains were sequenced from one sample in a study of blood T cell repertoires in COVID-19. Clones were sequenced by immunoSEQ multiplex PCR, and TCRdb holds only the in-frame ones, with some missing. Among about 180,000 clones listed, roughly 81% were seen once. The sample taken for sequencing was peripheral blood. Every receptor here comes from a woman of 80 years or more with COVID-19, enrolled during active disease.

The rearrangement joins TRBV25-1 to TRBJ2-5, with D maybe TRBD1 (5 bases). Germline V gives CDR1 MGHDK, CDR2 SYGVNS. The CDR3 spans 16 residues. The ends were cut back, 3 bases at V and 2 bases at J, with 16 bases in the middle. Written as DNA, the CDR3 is TGTGCCAGCAGTGACGGAGACAGAGGTTTTCAAGAGACCCAGTACTTC. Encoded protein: CASSDGDRGFQETQYF.

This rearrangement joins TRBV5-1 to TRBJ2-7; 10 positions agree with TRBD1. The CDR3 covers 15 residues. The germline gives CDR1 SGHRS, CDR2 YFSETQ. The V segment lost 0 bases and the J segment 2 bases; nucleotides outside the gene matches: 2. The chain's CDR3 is CASSLDGTGAYEQYF. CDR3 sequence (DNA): TGCGCCAGCAGCTTGGATGGGACAGGGGCCTACGAGCAGTACTTC.

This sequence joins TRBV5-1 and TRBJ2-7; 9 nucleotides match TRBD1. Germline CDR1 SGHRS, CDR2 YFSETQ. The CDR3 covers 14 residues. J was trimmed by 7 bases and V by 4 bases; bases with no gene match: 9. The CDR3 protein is CASSPGQGVGEQYF. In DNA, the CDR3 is TGCGCCAGCAGCCCGGGACAGGGAGTGGGGGAGCAGTACTTC. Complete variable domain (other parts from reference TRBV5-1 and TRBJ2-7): KAGVTQTPRYLIKTRGQQVTLSCSPISGHRSVSWYQQTPGQGLQFLFEYFSETQRNKGNFPGRFSGRQFSNSRSEMNVSTLELGDSALYLCASSPGQGVGEQYFGPGTRLTVT.

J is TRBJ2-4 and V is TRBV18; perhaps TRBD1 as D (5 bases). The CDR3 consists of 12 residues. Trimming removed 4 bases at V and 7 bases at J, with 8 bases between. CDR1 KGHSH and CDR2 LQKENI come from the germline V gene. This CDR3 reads CASSHPGNIQYF. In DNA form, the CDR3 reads TGTGCCAGCTCACACCCAGGGAACATTCAGTACTTC.

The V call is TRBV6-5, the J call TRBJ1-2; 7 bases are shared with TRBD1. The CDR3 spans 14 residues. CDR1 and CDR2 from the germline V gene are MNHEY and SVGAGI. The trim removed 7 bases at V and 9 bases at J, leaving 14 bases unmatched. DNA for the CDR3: TGTGCCAGCACCATGCTCGGGACAGACCTTAGCTACACCTTC. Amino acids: CASTMLGTDLSYTF.

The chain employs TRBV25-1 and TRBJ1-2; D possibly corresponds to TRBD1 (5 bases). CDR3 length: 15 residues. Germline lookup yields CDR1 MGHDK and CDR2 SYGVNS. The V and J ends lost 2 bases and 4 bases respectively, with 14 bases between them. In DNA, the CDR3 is TGTGCCAGCAGTGAAGGGAGGGGTATGAGCTATGGCTACACCTTC. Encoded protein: CASSEGRGMSYGYTF.

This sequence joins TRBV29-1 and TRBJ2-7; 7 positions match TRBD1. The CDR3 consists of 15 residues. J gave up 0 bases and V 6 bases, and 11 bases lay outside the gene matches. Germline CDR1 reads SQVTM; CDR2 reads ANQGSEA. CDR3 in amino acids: CSVSNTGQSSYEQYF. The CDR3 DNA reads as TGCAGCGTGTCCAATACGGGACAGTCCTCCTACGAGCAGTACTTC.

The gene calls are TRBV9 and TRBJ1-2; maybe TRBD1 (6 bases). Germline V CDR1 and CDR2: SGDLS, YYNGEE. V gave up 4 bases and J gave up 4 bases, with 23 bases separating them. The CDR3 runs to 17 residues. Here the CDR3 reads CASSSNPLTGAGYGYTF. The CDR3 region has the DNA TGTGCCAGCAGCTCGAATCCCTTGACAGGTGCGGGCTATGGCTACACCTTC.

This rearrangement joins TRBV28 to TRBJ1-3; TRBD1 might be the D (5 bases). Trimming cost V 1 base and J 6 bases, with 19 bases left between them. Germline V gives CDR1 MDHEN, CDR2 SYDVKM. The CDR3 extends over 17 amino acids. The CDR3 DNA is TGTGCCAGCAGTTTATACGGGACTCTAGGCTCGGAAAACACCATATATTTT. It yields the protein CASSLYGTLGSENTIYF.

CDR3 sequence reads: CASSQLGYEQYF. The DNA for the CDR3 is TGTGCCAGCAGTCAACTAGGTTACGAGCAGTACTTC. V and J are TRBV7-9 and TRBJ2-7, with a tentative D call TRBD2 (5 bases). CDR3 length: 12 residues. With 6 bases removed from V and 4 bases from J, the gap between germline ends came to 10 bases. From germline, CDR1 is SEHNR and CDR2 FQNEAQ (reference sequence).

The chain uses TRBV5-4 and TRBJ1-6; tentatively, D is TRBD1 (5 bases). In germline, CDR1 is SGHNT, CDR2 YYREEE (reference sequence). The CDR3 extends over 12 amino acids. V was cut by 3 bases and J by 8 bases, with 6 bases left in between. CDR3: CASSSGDSPLHF. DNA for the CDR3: TGTGCCAGCAGCTCGGGGGATTCACCCCTCCACTTT.

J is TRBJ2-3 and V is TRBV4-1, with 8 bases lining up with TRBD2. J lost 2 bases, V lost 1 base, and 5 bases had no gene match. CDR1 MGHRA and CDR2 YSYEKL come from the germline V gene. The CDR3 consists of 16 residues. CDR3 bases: TGCGCCAGCAGCCAAGTGACTAGCGCCGACACAGATACGCAGTATTTT. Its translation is CASSQVTSADTDTQYF.

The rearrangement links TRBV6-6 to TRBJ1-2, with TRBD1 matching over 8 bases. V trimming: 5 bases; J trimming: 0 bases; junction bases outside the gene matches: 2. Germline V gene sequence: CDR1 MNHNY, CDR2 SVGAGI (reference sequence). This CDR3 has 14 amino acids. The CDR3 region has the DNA TGTGCCAGCAGTGGACAGGGTTCTAACTATGGCTACACCTTC. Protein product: CASSGQGSNYGYTF.

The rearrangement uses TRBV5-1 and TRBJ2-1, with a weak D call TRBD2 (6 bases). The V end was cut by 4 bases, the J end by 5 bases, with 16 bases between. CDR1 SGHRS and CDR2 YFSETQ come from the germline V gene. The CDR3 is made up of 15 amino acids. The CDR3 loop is CASSTGVGTNNEQFF. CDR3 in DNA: TGCGCCAGCAGCACGGGGGTCGGGACGAACAATGAGCAGTTCTTC.

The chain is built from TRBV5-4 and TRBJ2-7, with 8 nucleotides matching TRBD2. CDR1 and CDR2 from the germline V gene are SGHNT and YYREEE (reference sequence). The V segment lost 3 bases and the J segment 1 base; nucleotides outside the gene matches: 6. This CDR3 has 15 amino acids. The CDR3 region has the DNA TGTGCCAGCAGCTCCCCGGGGGGGGGATCCTACGAGCAGTACTTC. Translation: CASSSPGGGSYEQYF.